The 2 T cell receptor beta chains in this list originate from one sample, sequenced in a study of cytomegalovirus exposure and HLA in healthy donors. A multiplex PCR was run with 60 Vbeta primers and 13 Jbeta primers. TCRdb's table, derived via immunoSEQ multiplex PCR, lists solely in-frame clones and lacks some. The sample includes over 110,000 clones, around 78% seen only once; the top ten take 5% to 8%. Sequencing was carried out using PBMCs. These receptors were taken from a woman aged 40 to 50 in good health and CMV-seropositive.

The chain is built from TRBV5-1 and TRBJ2-7; maybe TRBD2 (6 bases). Trimming left V 4 bases short and J 0 bases short, with 11 bases between. Germline CDR1 and CDR2: SGHRS and YFSETQ. The CDR3 has 14 residues. CDR3 sequence (DNA): TGCGCCAGCAGCCTAGGGACTGTCTCCTACGAGCAGTACTTC. Protein: CASSLGTVSYEQYF.

The chain couples TRBV28 to TRBJ2-7; D is unclear. V was cut by 5 bases and J by 2 bases, with 16 bases left in between. This CDR3 spans 15 amino acids. The germline CDR1 and CDR2 sequences are MDHEN and SYDVKM. DNA of the CDR3: TGTGCCAGCAGTCCCCCAGGTCTGATCCCCTACGAGCAGTACTTC. This codes for CASSPPGLIPYEQYF. Complete variable domain (other parts from reference TRBV28 and TRBJ2-7): DVKVTQSSRYLVKRTGEKVFLECVQDMDHENMFWYRQDPGLGLRLIYFSYDVKMKEKGDIPEGYSVSREKKERFSLILESASTNQTSMYLCASSPPGLIPYEQYFGPGTRLTVT.